This T cell receptor (beta chain) was obtained from a study of blood T cells in healthy people across ages. As for the study in general: With template switching, about one barcoded beta molecule was captured per two T cells.

The CDR3 runs to 17 residues. Germline V gene sequence: CDR1 SNHLY, CDR2 FYNNEI. The table lists this clonotype with a count of one. A much larger clone lies a single base off, so this may be a read error. A second PCR of about 7 to 11 cycles used a sample-barcoded 5' primer and a J-beta primer mix. Through a template-switch adaptor with 12 random nucleotides, each cDNA molecule received a tag. Every sample gave at least 3 million paired-end reads containing CDR3. TCRdb ran MiXCR on the 5' RACE reads and lists one entry per CDR3 protein. The table lists 1.5 million to 2 million distinct CDR3 sequences, 28% of them singletons, with approximately 7.7% in the top ten.

The sequence was collected from a woman in her 30s in good health. The chain is built from TRBV2 and TRBJ2-7; D perhaps matches TRBD1 (6 bases). The closer fit of TRBJ2-5 to the DNA end suggests the J call may be wrong. The source material was blood. CDR3 sequence: CASGELPPGQLQETQYF. CDR3 nucleotide sequence: TGTGCCAGCGGTGAACTACCTCCCGGACAGCTCCAAGAGACCCAGTACTTC.